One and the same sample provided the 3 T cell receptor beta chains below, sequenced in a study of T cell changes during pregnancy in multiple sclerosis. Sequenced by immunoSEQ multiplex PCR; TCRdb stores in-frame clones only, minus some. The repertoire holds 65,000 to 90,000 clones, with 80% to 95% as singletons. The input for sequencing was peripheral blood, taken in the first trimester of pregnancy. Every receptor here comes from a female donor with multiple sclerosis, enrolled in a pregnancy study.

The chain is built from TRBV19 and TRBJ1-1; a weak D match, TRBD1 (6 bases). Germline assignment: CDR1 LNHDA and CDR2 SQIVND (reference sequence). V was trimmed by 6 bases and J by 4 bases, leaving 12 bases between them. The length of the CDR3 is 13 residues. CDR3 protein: CASRLKGGTEAFF. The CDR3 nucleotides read TGTGCCAGTAGACTCAAAGGGGGCACTGAAGCTTTCTTT.

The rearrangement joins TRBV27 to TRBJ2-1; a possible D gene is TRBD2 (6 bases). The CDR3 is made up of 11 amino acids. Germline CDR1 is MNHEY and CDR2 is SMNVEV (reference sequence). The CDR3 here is CAAGSYNEQFF. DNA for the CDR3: TGTGCTGCGGGATCCTACAATGAGCAGTTCTTC.

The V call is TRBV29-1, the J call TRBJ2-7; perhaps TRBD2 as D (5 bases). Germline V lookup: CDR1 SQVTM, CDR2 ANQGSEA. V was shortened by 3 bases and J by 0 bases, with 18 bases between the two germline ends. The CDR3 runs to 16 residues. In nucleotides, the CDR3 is TGCAGCGTTGATGGGAAACTGGGAGCCCGCTCCTACGAGCAGTACTTC. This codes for CSVDGKLGARSYEQYF.